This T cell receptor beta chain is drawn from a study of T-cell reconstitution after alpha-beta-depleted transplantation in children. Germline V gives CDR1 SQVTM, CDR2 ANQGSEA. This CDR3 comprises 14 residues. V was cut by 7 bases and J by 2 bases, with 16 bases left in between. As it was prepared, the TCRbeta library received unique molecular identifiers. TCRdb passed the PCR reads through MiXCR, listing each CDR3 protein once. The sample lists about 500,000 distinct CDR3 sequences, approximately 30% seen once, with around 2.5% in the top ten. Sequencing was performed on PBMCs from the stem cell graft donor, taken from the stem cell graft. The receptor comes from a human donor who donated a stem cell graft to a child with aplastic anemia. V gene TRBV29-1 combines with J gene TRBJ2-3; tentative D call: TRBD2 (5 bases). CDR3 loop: CSGGTRTATDTQYF. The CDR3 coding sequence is TGCAGCGGGGGAACACGGACTGCCACAGATACGCAGTATTTT.